This passage covers 21 T cell receptor beta chains from one sample sequenced in a study of control samples from healthy donors and cancer patients. Libraries were prepared by immunoSEQ multiplex PCR; TCRdb keeps only in-frame clonotypes and omits some of them. The table shows 95,000 to 150,000 clones, with 70% to 90% occurring only once. Input material: blood. The receptors shown here come from a man aged 45 to 65 in good health.

The genes are TRBV5-4 and TRBJ1-4; D not certain. Per germline, CDR1 SGHNT and CDR2 YYREEE (reference sequence). The CDR3 is 14 amino acids. V was trimmed by 4 bases and J by 0 bases, leaving 7 bases between them. The chain's CDR3 is CASSPTPTNEKLFF. DNA of the CDR3: TGTGCCAGCAGCCCGACACCAACTAATGAAAAACTGTTTTTT.

The chain combines TRBV5-1 with TRBJ2-1; D is perhaps TRBD1 or TRBD2 (5 bases each). Trimming cost V 4 bases and J 6 bases, with 11 bases left between them. Germline V gives CDR1 SGHRS, CDR2 YFSETQ. This CDR3 has 13 residues. The CDR3 DNA is TGCGCCAGCAGCCCGGGACCCACCAATGAGCAGTTCTTC. Encoded protein: CASSPGPTNEQFF.

V and J are TRBV5-1 and TRBJ2-2; 8 positions match TRBD1. V shed 0 bases and J 5 bases; nucleotides not matched to a gene: 6. Per germline, CDR1 SGHRS and CDR2 YFSETQ. The CDR3 consists of 16 residues. The CDR3 spells CASSLGTGWRTGELFF. In DNA, the CDR3 is TGCGCCAGCAGCTTGGGGACAGGGTGGAGGACCGGGGAGCTGTTTTTT.

A word on this clone: Distinct nucleotide sequences in the sample also encode this CDR3. This chain uses TRBV15 with TRBJ1-1; D call uncertain. The length of the CDR3 is 13 residues. CDR1 is LNHNV and CDR2 is YYDKDF in the germline V gene (reference sequence). The ends were cut back, 3 bases at V and 1 base at J, with 6 bases in the middle. CDR3 sequence (DNA): TGTGCCACCAGCAGTCCTGAGAACACTGAAGCTTTCTTT. Translation gives CATSSPENTEAFF.

The V gene is TRBV11-2, the J gene TRBJ2-5, with D unresolved. Trimming stripped 5 bases from V and 5 bases from J, with 18 bases between. This CDR3 has 15 residues. Germline loops: CDR1 SGHAT, CDR2 FQNNGV. Here the CDR3 reads CASSLGWGYRETQYF. The CDR3, as DNA: TGTGCCAGCAGCCTAGGGTGGGGTTATCGGGAGACCCAGTACTTC.

This chain joins TRBV7-9 and TRBJ2-3; 13 positions agree with TRBD2. The CDR3 loop spans 18 amino acids. The V gene end was trimmed by 1 base and the J gene end by 3 bases; junction bases not matched to a gene: 7. In germline, CDR1 is SEHNR, CDR2 FQNEAQ (reference sequence). The CDR3 here is CASSLELAGGPPTDTQYF. The CDR3 coding sequence is TGTGCCAGCAGCTTAGAACTAGCGGGGGGGCCCCCTACAGATACGCAGTATTTT.

The V call is TRBV25-1, the J call TRBJ1-2, with 8 positions matching TRBD1. Losses at the gene ends were 4 bases for V and 4 bases for J; bases not matched to a gene: 8. CDR1 and CDR2 from the germline V gene are MGHDK and SYGVNS. CDR3 length equals 15 residues. The CDR3 sequence is CASSARDRGSYGYTF. DNA of the CDR3: TGTGCCAGCAGTGCCAGAGACAGGGGCTCCTATGGCTACACCTTC.

This clone is labeled medium-sized. The V gene is TRBV7-8, the J gene TRBJ2-7; TRBD2 matches 8 bases. In germline, CDR1 is SGHVS, CDR2 FQNEAQ. V trimming: 1 base; J trimming: 0 bases; junction bases outside the gene matches: 8. The CDR3 loop spans 17 amino acids. In DNA, the CDR3 is TGTGCCAGCAGCTTAGAGCGAGCGGGGGCCTTCTCCTACGAGCAGTACTTC. Its translation is CASSLERAGAFSYEQYF.

This clone showed up just once. V usage is TRBV5-1 and J usage is TRBJ2-3; TRBD2 matches at 7 bases. The CDR3 consists of 12 residues. Per germline, CDR1 SGHRS and CDR2 YFSETQ. The trim removed 7 bases at V and 5 bases at J, leaving 4 bases unmatched. The CDR3 loop reads CASGEGIDTQYF. DNA for the CDR3: TGCGCCAGCGGGGAGGGTATAGATACGCAGTATTTT. The full variable domain, in which reference TRBV5-1 and TRBJ2-3 provide the parts outside the CDR3, is KAGVTQTPRYLIKTRGQQVTLSCSPISGHRSVSWYQQTPGQGLQFLFEYFSETQRNKGNFPGRFSGRQFSNSRSEMNVSTLELGDSALYLCASGEGIDTQYFGPGTRLTVL.

This chain joins TRBV6-5 and TRBJ1-2, with D unclear. V was pared by 6 bases and J by 2 bases, with 16 bases between. The CDR3 spans 15 residues. Germline V CDR1 and CDR2: MNHEY, SVGAGI. CDR3 nucleotide sequence: TGTGCCAGCAGATCTGTGACGGTTACGAACTATGGCTACACCTTC. Protein: CASRSVTVTNYGYTF.

The chain has TRBV4-3 and TRBJ2-6; either TRBD1 or TRBD2 may fit D (5 bases each). CDR1 and CDR2 (germline): LGHNA, YSLEER. There are 21 residues in the CDR3. Deletions cut 0 bases from V and 4 bases from J, with 25 bases between. CDR3 DNA: TGCGCCAGCAGCCAAGATGTTCTGGGTGCGGGCAGGGTAACGGGGGCCAACGTCCTGACTTTC. This codes for CASSQDVLGAGRVTGANVLTF.

The chain employs TRBV7-9 and TRBJ2-3; 7 bases fit TRBD2. The CDR3 is 19 residues long. Germline CDR1 and CDR2: SEHNR and FQNEAQ (reference sequence). V trimming: 1 base; J trimming: 0 bases; junction bases outside the gene matches: 13. CDR3: CASSLGKGLAEASTDTQYF. The CDR3 nucleotides read TGTGCCAGCAGCTTAGGGAAAGGCCTAGCGGAAGCTAGCACAGATACGCAGTATTTT.

The V and J genes are TRBV18 and TRBJ1-6, with TRBD1 as a possible D gene (6 bases). Between the trimmed V and J ends, which lost 2 bases and 7 bases, there was a span of 12 bases. The CDR3 totals 15 residues. Per the germline V gene, CDR1 is KGHSH and CDR2 is LQKENI. The CDR3 nucleotides are TGTGCCAGCTCACCAAACGGGGGGCGAAATTCACCCCTCCACTTT. Translation gives CASSPNGGRNSPLHF.

This chain links TRBV7-2 with TRBJ2-3, with D possibly matching TRBD2 (6 bases). Per the germline V gene, CDR1 is SGHTA and CDR2 is FQGNSA. Trimming stripped 8 bases from V and 0 bases from J, with 12 bases between. This CDR3 comprises 14 residues. The CDR3 sequence is CASRKRVSTDTQYF. The CDR3 region has the DNA TGTGCCAGCCGCAAGCGGGTTAGCACAGATACGCAGTATTTT.

The V call is TRBV28, the J call TRBJ2-7; tentatively, D is TRBD2 (6 bases). Trimming removed 6 bases from V and 3 bases from J, with 9 bases in between. Germline V gives CDR1 MDHEN, CDR2 SYDVKM. The CDR3 is 12 amino acids. The CDR3 protein is CASSPGGYEQYF. The CDR3, as DNA: TGTGCCAGCAGCCCCGGGGGCTACGAGCAGTACTTC.

The chain couples TRBV5-1 to TRBJ1-2; D is ambiguous. The CDR3 length is 14 residues. Trimming took 0 bases from V and 8 from J, leaving 14 bases between them. Germline values: CDR1 SGHRS, CDR2 YFSETQ. DNA for the CDR3: TGCGCCAGCAGCTTGGCCGTGAGCGTCCAAGGCTACACCTTC. Its translation: CASSLAVSVQGYTF.

The rearrangement uses TRBV19 and TRBJ2-1; possibly TRBD1 for D (6 bases). Trimming took off 4 bases at V and 4 bases at J, with 17 bases between the two ends. The CDR3 is made up of 16 amino acids. Germline lookup yields CDR1 LNHDA and CDR2 SQIVND (reference sequence). For the CDR3, the DNA is TGTGCCAGTAGTACAAAGGCACAGGGAAAGTACAATGAGCAGTTCTTC. This codes for CASSTKAQGKYNEQFF.

The genes are TRBV24-1 and TRBJ1-4; perhaps TRBD1 as D (5 bases). The CDR3 is made up of 16 amino acids. Per the germline V gene, CDR1 is KGHDR and CDR2 is SFDVKD. Trimming took off 3 bases at V and 0 bases at J, with 10 bases between the two ends. Here the CDR3 reads CATSDSGASTNEKLFF. For the CDR3, the DNA is TGTGCCACCAGTGATAGTGGGGCCTCAACTAATGAAAAACTGTTTTTT.

The rearrangement links TRBV5-1 to TRBJ1-3, with 7 bases matching TRBD1. This CDR3 is built from 17 residues. CDR1 SGHRS and CDR2 YFSETQ come from the germline V gene. Unmatched junction bases numbered 11, after V lost 5 bases and J lost 0 bases. CDR3 sequence: CASSFTGQLNSGNTIYF. CDR3 sequence (DNA): TGCGCCAGCAGTTTTACGGGACAGTTAAACTCTGGAAACACCATATATTTT.

The V and J genes are TRBV9 and TRBJ2-5, with no clear D. Germline V gives CDR1 SGDLS, CDR2 YYNGEE. This CDR3 contains 11 residues. Trimming pared 3 bases from V and 5 bases from J, leaving 5 bases between. The CDR3 protein is CASSEEETQYF. The DNA for the CDR3 is TGTGCCAGCAGCGAAGAGGAGACCCAGTACTTC.

V gene TRBV2 combines with J gene TRBJ2-5, with TRBD1 matching over 10 bases. The junction had 6 bases not matched to a gene; V was cut back by 7 bases and J by 4 bases. CDR3 length: 14 amino acids. CDR1 and CDR2 from the germline V gene are SNHLY and FYNNEI. The CDR3 DNA is TGTGCCAGCAAGGGACAGGGGAGGGGAGAGACCCAGTACTTC. Protein: CASKGQGRGETQYF.